The sequence of this T cell receptor beta chain was determined in a study of beta chain features in type 1 diabetes. On the study more broadly: Age, gender and cell yields were similar between patients and healthy donors. The study's findings and limits: In type 1 diabetes patients, VDJ junctions had fewer insertions; deletions at these junctions were more frequent. The cDNA sequencing approach could over-represent high-TCR-expressing cells. A moderate, significant TCRB CDR3 shortening appeared in type 1 diabetes across four CD4+ subsets. Comparison showed that naive, central memory and Treg TCRB repertoires appeared more similar among patients than among healthy donors.

The CDR3 contains 14 residues. V shed 2 bases and J shed 1 base, with 10 bases lying between them. The germline gives CDR1 SQVTM, CDR2 ANQGSEA. Comment on this clone: Its specificity is not known.

Every bit of the isolated RNA underwent reverse transcription, so sequencing read expressed TCRB transcripts. Only in-frame clones appear in the TCRdb table, and some are missing; sequencing was by immunoSEQ multiplex PCR. The data hold 200,000 to 250,000 clones, with 16% observed a single time. The sequenced sample consisted of naive CD4+ T cells from blood. The chain uses TRBV29-1 and TRBJ2-3, with D possibly TRBD2 on 6 matching bases. The receptor's source is a man aged 30 to 45 with type 1 diabetes. The CDR3 region has the DNA TGCAGCGTTGAAAGCGGAGGGGGCACAGATACGCAGTATTTT. Amino acids: CSVESGGGTDTQYF.